Described below is a single T cell receptor (beta chain) sequence and its context. The target antigen is unknown. This specimen comes from a study of cytomegalovirus exposure and HLA in healthy donors. Study-wide results and limits: No immune exposure information besides CMV serostatus was available.

PCR involved 60 Vbeta and 13 Jbeta primers. Clones were sequenced by immunoSEQ multiplex PCR, and TCRdb holds only the in-frame ones, with some missing. The sample contains some 130,000 clones, 75% to 85% of which appear only once. This receptor was obtained from a male donor in good health and CMV-seropositive. Sequencing was performed on PBMCs.

The CDR3 reads CASTAGVRGANVLTF. CDR3 DNA sequence: TGTGCCAGCACCGCAGGGGTGCGTGGGGCCAACGTCCTGACTTTC. The chain combines TRBV6-5 with TRBJ2-6; D is possibly TRBD1 (6 bases). V was pared by 7 bases and J by 3 bases, with 13 bases between. The CDR3 runs 15 residues. Germline V gene data show CDR1 as MNHEY and CDR2 as SVGAGI.